Listed below are T cell receptor beta chains from one sample, sequenced in a study of blood T cell repertoires in COVID-19. Profiling relied on immunoSEQ multiplex PCR, and the TCRdb table lists in-frame clones only, not all of them. Of roughly 200,000 clones listed, around 83% were seen once; the top ten hold around 5%. Sequencing was performed on peripheral blood. These receptors all stem from a woman over 75 with acute or convalescent COVID-19. Each CDR3 is given with its conserved first and last residue.

J gene	V gene	CDR3 protein
TRBJ2-5	TRBV5-5	CASSLRGETQYF
TRBJ2-3	TRBV5-1	CASSWGQGWDTQYF
TRBJ2-7	TRBV7-9	CASSLQYYEQYF
TRBJ2-1	TRBV27	CASSPNLAPSYNEQFF
TRBJ1-6	TRBV15	CATSSMTATNSPLHF
TRBJ1-2	TRBV4-2	CASSQDGTGPSPTF
TRBJ1-2	TRBV2	CASSEQGRYGYTF
TRBJ2-1	TRBV18	CASSPYTKAGGGNEQFF
TRBJ2-6	TRBV19	CASSEPYSSGANVLTF
TRBJ2-3	TRBV5-1	CASSLVASGSTDTQYF
TRBJ1-2	TRBV6-5	CASKQGADYGYTF
TRBJ2-6	TRBV11-2	CASSLGALRGANVLTF
TRBJ1-1	TRBV29-1	CSVGQQFSATAFF
TRBJ2-1	TRBV2	CAGRGYNEQFF
TRBJ1-1	TRBV30	CALSHRGPNTEAFF
TRBJ2-3	TRBV7-2	CASSLISTDTQYF
TRBJ1-1	TRBV18	CASSPYGENTEAFF
TRBJ2-1	TRBV20-1	CGTSGYNEQFF
TRBJ2-7	TRBV5-4	CASSLPRQGHEQYF
TRBJ1-2	TRBV14	CASSVTTGTGYTF
TRBJ1-2	TRBV5-4	CASSLDVGGANYGYTF
TRBJ2-5	TRBV5-1	CASSFLLAGGEETQYF
TRBJ1-1	TRBV19	CASSPGQGHTEAFF
TRBJ1-2	TRBV10-3	CAISGGTGGSYGYTF
TRBJ2-5	TRBV7-9	CASSSGLAGLFKETQYF
TRBJ2-1	TRBV7-2	CASSSLSEQFF
TRBJ2-7	TRBV6-6	CASSYSLAGNYEQYF
TRBJ2-1	TRBV7-2	CASSFERLTYNEQFF
TRBJ1-5	TRBV19	CASSTRGGSNQPQHF
TRBJ2-7	TRBV6-1	CASSEWGRQGYEQYF
TRBJ1-2	TRBV2	CASSTQAYGYTF
TRBJ1-1	TRBV10-3	CAIKVTGGYTEAFF